The rows below give T cell receptor beta chains drawn from one sample of a study of CD8 T cells in Susac syndrome. TCRdb reprocessed the immunoSEQ multiplex PCR reads via MiXCR and lists one record per CDR3 protein. Of more than 100,000 distinct CDR3 sequences in the sample, roughly 96% were seen once. The sequenced material came from CD4+ T cells from PBMCs. Receptor source: a human donor in good health. Both conserved end residues are part of each CDR3. D genes are given only for firm matches. The listing skips clone size in some rows; elsewhere it reads once, few, many or a size class.

size	V	D	J	DNA	CDR3
NA	TRBV15	NA	TRBJ2-3	TGTGCCACCAGCAGAGATTCAGGGCCAGATACGCAGTATTTT	CATSRDSGPDTQYF
NA	TRBV7-2	NA	TRBJ2-3	TGTGCCAGCAGCTCTAGCGGCACAGATACGCAGTATTTT	CASSSSGTDTQYF
NA	TRBV20-1	TRBD1	TRBJ2-7	TGCAGTGCTACGACAGGGGAGGTGGGGGAGCAGTACTTC	CSATTGEVGEQYF
NA	TRBV18	NA	TRBJ2-1	TGTGCCAGCTCACCACCGGTCGCCCAGTACAATGAGCAGTTCTTC	CASSPPVAQYNEQFF
NA	TRBV27	NA	TRBJ2-3	TGTGCCAGCACCCCGTGGGGAAGGACAGATACGCAGTATTTT	CASTPWGRTDTQYF
NA	TRBV19	NA	TRBJ1-5	TGTGCCAGTAGCACCCCCGGGAGGGGTGTAGGTCAGCCCCAGCATTTT	CASSTPGRGVGQPQHF
NA	TRBV2	NA	TRBJ2-6	TGTGCCAGCAGTGACCCTTCTGGGGCCAACGTCCTGACTTTC	CASSDPSGANVLTF
NA	TRBV2	NA	TRBJ2-7	TGTGCCAGCAGTCCCCAGGGAGGCACCTACGAGCAGTACTTC	CASSPQGGTYEQYF
NA	TRBV7-2	NA	TRBJ2-2	TGTGCCAGCAGCGTACGCGTTTCCCCCGGGGAGCTGTTTTTT	CASSVRVSPGELFF
NA	TRBV7-2	TRBD1	TRBJ2-5	TGTGCCAGCAGCACCGGGACAGGGGGCGGTCGGACCCAGTACTTC	CASSTGTGGGRTQYF
NA	TRBV2	NA	TRBJ1-1	TGTGCCAGCCTTAGACAGGAGAACACTGAAGCTTTCTTT	CASLRQENTEAFF
NA	TRBV29-1	NA	TRBJ2-1	TGCAGCGTTGTAGTGGGCTCCTACAATGAGCAGTTCTTC	CSVVVGSYNEQFF
NA	TRBV29-1	NA	TRBJ1-2	TGCAGCGTTGTTCTCGGGGGCAATGGCTACACCTTC	CSVVLGGNGYTF
once	TRBV7-9	NA	TRBJ1-2	TGTGCCAGCAGCTTATATGGGCCGGATAACCCCAGGGGCTACACCTTC	CASSLYGPDNPRGYTF
NA	TRBV3-1	TRBD2	TRBJ2-2	TGTGCCAGCAGCTGGAGCGGGACCCTTGGGGAGCTGTTTTTT	CASSWSGTLGELFF
NA	TRBV29-1	NA	TRBJ2-1	TGCAGCGTTTCCGGGGAAAAGGAGAATGAGCAGTTCTTC	CSVSGEKENEQFF
NA	TRBV28	TRBD2	TRBJ2-1	TGTGCCAGCGCACTAGCGATCAATGAGCAGTTCTTC	CASALAINEQFF
NA	TRBV11-2	NA	TRBJ2-2	TGTGCCAGCAGCTTAGTCGGTGGGCCCACCGGGGAGCTGTTTTTT	CASSLVGGPTGELFF
NA	TRBV18	NA	TRBJ2-1	TGTGCCAGCTCACCAAAGGATCTCTCCTACAATGAGCAGTTCTTC	CASSPKDLSYNEQFF
NA	TRBV20-1	NA	TRBJ2-1	TGCAGTGCTAGAGACTATGAGCAGTTCTTC	CSARDYEQFF
NA	TRBV3-1	NA	TRBJ2-7	TGTGCCAGCAGCCAAGCAACGGCGGAGGGGTCTTACTTC	CASSQATAEGSYF
NA	TRBV18	NA	TRBJ1-2	TGTGCCAGCTCAGAAATGAAGGAGTCTGGCTACACCTTC	CASSEMKESGYTF
NA	TRBV29-1	NA	TRBJ1-2	TGCAGCGTTGACAGGGACGGCTATGGCTACACCTTC	CSVDRDGYGYTF
NA	TRBV29-1	NA	TRBJ2-6	TGCAGCGTTGAAGAAGGGCCCGCGAAAGGGGCCAACGTCCTGACTTTC	CSVEEGPAKGANVLTF
NA	TRBV7-9	NA	TRBJ2-5	TGTGCCAGCAGCTCCGCCGCTAGACGGAACCAAGAGACCCAGTACTTC	CASSSAARRNQETQYF
NA	TRBV7-2	NA	TRBJ2-7	TGTGCCAGCCGCCCGGGGGGCCCTCTCGACGAGCAGTACTTC	CASRPGGPLDEQYF
NA	TRBV7-9	NA	TRBJ2-1	TGTGCCAGCAGCTTAGTAATTGGCGGGAAATTGTTCTTC	CASSLVIGGKLFF
NA	TRBV29-1	NA	TRBJ2-7	TGCAGCGTTGTCGTGGGAAGCTCCTACGAGCAGTACTTC	CSVVVGSSYEQYF
NA	TRBV2	NA	TRBJ1-2	TGTGCCAGCGGGACGACACCTCACACCTTC	CASGTTPHTF
once	TRBV13	TRBD1	TRBJ2-1	TGTGCCAGCAACCGCGGACAGGGGGCGCCGTACAATGAGCAGTTCTTC	CASNRGQGAPYNEQFF
once	TRBV6-5	NA	TRBJ2-5	TGTGCCAGCAGGGAGGGGGCAGCGGAGACCCAGTACTTC	CASREGAAETQYF
NA	TRBV3-1	TRBD2	TRBJ2-7	TGTGCCAGCAGCCGTGAACAAGTAGCGGGGACCTACGAGCAGTACTTC	CASSREQVAGTYEQYF
NA	TRBV3-1	NA	TRBJ2-7	TGTGCCAGCAGCGAGGACCAGCTACCCTACGAGCAGTACTTC	CASSEDQLPYEQYF
NA	TRBV4-2	NA	TRBJ1-1	TGTGCCAGCAGCCAACCGATGAGTAGAAACACTGAAGCTTTCTTT	CASSQPMSRNTEAFF
once	TRBV30	NA	TRBJ2-4	TGTGCCTGTAGACCTGGCCCGGGGACGGGTCATGGGAACATTCAGTACTTC	CACRPGPGTGHGNIQYF
NA	TRBV7-8	NA	TRBJ2-1	TGTGCCAGCACCCTAGACGCGGCTTCCTACAATGAGCAGTTCTTC	CASTLDAASYNEQFF
NA	TRBV5-1	NA	TRBJ2-7	TGCGCCAGCAGCTCACAGGGTCAAGACTACGAGCAGTACTTC	CASSSQGQDYEQYF
NA	TRBV7-6	NA	TRBJ2-1	TGTGCCAGCAGCCCAGATCAGGGATCCTACAATGAGCAGTTCTTC	CASSPDQGSYNEQFF
NA	TRBV7-2	NA	TRBJ1-2	TGTGCCAGCAGTCCAAGCTCCAATGGCTACACCTTC	CASSPSSNGYTF
NA	TRBV29-1	TRBD1	TRBJ2-7	TGCAGCGTTCTGCTTAGGGACAGACCCTACGAGCAGTACTTC	CSVLLRDRPYEQYF
NA	TRBV29-1	NA	TRBJ2-1	TGCAGCGTTGAAAAGGGGCCCCCCTACAATGAGCAGTTCTTC	CSVEKGPPYNEQFF
NA	TRBV28	NA	TRBJ2-1	TGTGCCAGCAGGCCTAGGACTAGGGGGTACAATGAGCAGTTCTTC	CASRPRTRGYNEQFF
NA	TRBV3-1	NA	TRBJ2-3	TGTGCCAGCAGCCCCCGGGACCCTACAGATACGCAGTATTTT	CASSPRDPTDTQYF
NA	TRBV5-4	TRBD1	TRBJ2-6	TGTGCCAGCAGCTTTTTTTGGGACAGTGGGGCCAACGTCCTGACTTTC	CASSFFWDSGANVLTF
NA	TRBV6-1	NA	TRBJ1-1	TGTGCCAGCAGTAAACCTGCTCAGAACACTGAAGCTTTCTTT	CASSKPAQNTEAFF
NA	TRBV7-2	NA	TRBJ2-2	TGTGCCAGTGTTTATGTGGGAGGGGAGCTGTTTTTT	CASVYVGGELFF
NA	TRBV5-1	NA	TRBJ2-3	TGCGCCAGCAGCTTGGTGGGGTACGACCCCCAGAGTACGCAGTATTTT	CASSLVGYDPQSTQYF
NA	TRBV7-6	NA	TRBJ2-1	TGTGCCAGCAGCTTAGGACTAGAGACCAATGAGCAGTTCTTC	CASSLGLETNEQFF
NA	TRBV2	TRBD2	TRBJ2-5	TGTGCCAGCAGGCTAGCGGGAGTCCAAGAGACCCAGTACTTC	CASRLAGVQETQYF
NA	TRBV12-5	NA	TRBJ1-1	TGTGCTAGTGGTCCCGGTATACCGGGGAGCACTGAAGCTTTCTTT	CASGPGIPGSTEAFF
NA	TRBV4-1	TRBD1	TRBJ1-5	TGCGCCAGCAGCCCTCAGGGGGGCACCCAGCCCCAGCATTTT	CASSPQGGTQPQHF
once	TRBV9	TRBD2	TRBJ2-3	TGTGCCAGCAGCCCACAGCCGGGACTACCCACAGATACGCAGTATTTT	CASSPQPGLPTDTQYF
NA	TRBV6-1	NA	TRBJ2-2	TGTGCCAGCAGTCCCCAACAAGTCCCTTGGCTCACCGGGGAGCTGTTTTTT	CASSPQQVPWLTGELFF
NA	TRBV4-2	NA	TRBJ2-5	TGTGCCAGCAGCCAAGTTCCCGGGGCCGGCGAGACCCAGTACTTC	CASSQVPGAGETQYF
NA	TRBV18	TRBD1	TRBJ2-7	TGTGCCAGCTCACCCGGGACAGGGGGCGCCGAGCGCGAGCAGTACTTC	CASSPGTGGAEREQYF
once	TRBV5-1	NA	TRBJ2-7	TGCGCCAGCAGCCCTTTCCTCTTCGGCGGGACGTACGAGCAGTACTTC	CASSPFLFGGTYEQYF
NA	TRBV5-1	NA	TRBJ2-1	TGCGCCAGCAGGGAGCGGATGAGCTCCTACAATGAGCAGTTCTTC	CASRERMSSYNEQFF